At least ten counts were recorded for the clone carrying this TCR beta chain. These data originate in a study of T cells in Graves' hyperthyroidism and ophthalmopathy. Germline V gene lookup returns CDR1 MNHEY and CDR2 SMNVEV (reference sequence). The CDR3 runs 18 residues. The V segment lost 0 bases and the J segment 6 bases; nucleotides outside the gene matches: 4. The investigators amplified TCR beta CDR3 regions from RNA transcripts. With the HTBI primer set, the TCR CDR3 went through a first round of RT-PCR. TCRdb ran MiXCR on the multiplex PCR reads and lists one entry per CDR3 protein. The table includes 350,000 or so distinct CDR3 sequences, roughly 18% detected once.

Material: blood. The genes are TRBV27 and TRBJ2-2, with TRBD2 matching 16 bases. This clonotype originated in a woman between 40 and 50 years old with Graves' ophthalmopathy. In DNA form, the CDR3 reads TGTGCCAGCAGTTTATCTCCGGGACTAGCGGGAGGGGCCGGGGAGCTGTTTTTT. Translating gives CASSLSPGLAGGAGELFF.